These 3 T cell receptor beta chains share one sample of origin, sequenced in a study of CXCR3-negative and CXCR3-positive naive CD8 T cells. UMI-tagged TRB cDNA libraries were built via 5' RACE. Each CDR3 protein gets one entry in TCRdb, which reprocessed the 5' RACE reads and gives no DNA. The listing contains just under 45,000 distinct CDR3 sequences. Sequencing was carried out using memory CD8+ T cells from blood. Every receptor here comes from a human donor in good health. Some clones in this sample may be carry-over from other donors' samples.

This sequence joins TRBV21-1 and TRBJ2-7. TRBV21-1 is tagged as a pseudogene. The CDR3 sequence is 12 residues long. CDR3 sequence reads: CASSKSLYEQYF.

The genes are TRBV10-3 and TRBJ2-1; absent DNA, TCRdb's TRBD1 call cannot be checked. Germline V lookup: CDR1 ENHRY, CDR2 SYGVKD. The CDR3 runs 13 residues. The CDR3 loop is CAISETGSSEQFF.

This chain joins TRBV20-1 and TRBJ2-3; TCRdb names TRBD1, which stays unverified in the absence of DNA. The length of the CDR3 is 16 residues. The germline CDR1 and CDR2 sequences are DFQATT and SNEGSKA (reference sequence). The CDR3 is CSARDLGAATTDTQYF.